The clone carrying this T cell receptor beta chain has just a few counts. Reared together, all three twin pairs probably met the same infectious agents and vaccines. The V gene's germline CDR1 is SQVTM and CDR2 ANQGSEA. The CDR3 consists of 13 residues. Trimming left V 6 bases short and J 0 bases short, with 12 bases between. TCR cDNA libraries came from RNA via a modified published protocol. MiXCR, run by TCRdb on the 5' RACE reads, gives a single entry per CDR3 protein. This sample has 300,000 to 400,000 distinct CDR3 sequences, with roughly 30% found just once. This entry comes from a study of identical twins' blood T cells.

The rearrangement uses TRBV29-1 and TRBJ2-7; the D gene could be TRBD1 or TRBD2 (5 bases each). The TCR sequence derives from a woman aged 18 to 49 in good health. Sequencing input: PBMCs. The CDR3 loop is CSVMGTVSYEQYF. CDR3 coding DNA: TGCAGCGTCATGGGGACGGTCTCCTACGAGCAGTACTTC.